These 20 T cell receptor beta chains were sequenced from one sample in a study of OX40 agonist ivuxolimab in advanced cancers. The assay was immunoSEQ multiplex PCR, and TCRdb's table has in-frame clones only and misses some. The sample has about 19,000 clones; roughly 73% are singletons. This specimen consisted of CD4+ or CD8+ T cells sorted from blood, obtained in a trial of the OX40 agonist ivuxolimab. All receptors derive from an adult with an advanced solid tumor such as melanoma, head and neck, liver or kidney cancer.

This clone has only one observation. The chain combines TRBV6-5 with TRBJ1-5, with a tentative D call TRBD1 (5 bases). CDR3 length: 15 residues. Germline lookup yields CDR1 MNHEY and CDR2 SVGAGI. Trimming shortened V by 7 bases and J by 1 base, and 14 bases separated the two germline ends. The CDR3 region has the DNA TGTGCCAGCATCAATCGGGAGGGGAGCAATCAGCCCCAGCATTTT. Amino acid sequence: CASINREGSNQPQHF.

The V and J genes are TRBV19 and TRBJ2-2, with a possible D match to TRBD2 (5 bases). The V gene's germline CDR1 is LNHDA and CDR2 SQIVND (reference sequence). The CDR3 consists of 14 residues. Trimming removed 6 bases from V and 3 bases from J, with 11 bases in between. CDR3: CASSPGDDTGELFF. CDR3 coding DNA: TGTGCCAGTAGCCCCGGGGATGACACCGGGGAGCTGTTTTTT.

V usage is TRBV11-2 and J usage is TRBJ1-2; the D gene is possibly TRBD1 (5 bases). CDR3 size: 14 residues. V shed 4 bases and J shed 5 bases, with 14 bases lying between them. Germline values: CDR1 SGHAT, CDR2 FQNNGV. For the CDR3, the DNA is TGTGCCAGCAGCTGGGGCAGGGTCCAATATGGCTACACCTTC. As protein: CASSWGRVQYGYTF.

The chain has TRBV18 and TRBJ1-1; weak D call: TRBD1 (5 bases). This CDR3 contains 14 residues. Germline values: CDR1 KGHSH, CDR2 LQKENI. Trimming cost V 4 bases and J 1 base, with 10 bases left between them. The CDR3 is CASSLGAGNTEAFF. In DNA form, the CDR3 reads TGTGCCAGCTCACTCGGGGCAGGGAACACTGAAGCTTTCTTT. The full variable domain, its missing parts supplied by reference TRBV18 and TRBJ1-1, is NAGVMQNPRHLVRRRGQEARLRCSPMKGHSHVYWYRQLPEEGLKFMVYLQKENIIDESGMPKERFSAEFPKEGPSILRIQQVVRGDSAAYFCASSLGAGNTEAFFGQGTRLTVV.

This chain joins TRBV7-2 and TRBJ2-5; D is uncertain. V lost 4 bases and J 2 bases, leaving 11 bases between the germline ends. The CDR3 is 14 amino acids. From germline, CDR1 is SGHTA and CDR2 FQGNSA. Here the CDR3 reads CASSSWAAQETQYF. Written as DNA, the CDR3 is TGTGCCAGCAGCTCATGGGCGGCGCAAGAGACCCAGTACTTC. The complete variable domain, with remaining parts taken from reference TRBV7-2 and TRBJ2-5, reads GAGVSQSPSNKVTEKGKDVELRCDPISGHTALYWYRQSLGQGLEFLIYFQGNSAPDKSGLPSDRFSAERTGGSVSTLTIQRTQQEDSAVYLCASSSWAAQETQYFGPGTRLLVL.

About this clone: Possible read error: a much larger clone is one base away. The chain couples TRBV6-6 to TRBJ1-2; no reliable D call. This CDR3 is 13 amino acids long. From germline, CDR1 is MNHNY and CDR2 SVGAGI (reference sequence). The CDR3 is CVSKEWLDYGYTF. CDR3 bases: TGTGTCAGCAAAGAATGGCTGGACTATGGCTACACCTTC.

The chain joins TRBV9 to TRBJ1-5, with TRBD1 matching over 7 bases. The CDR3 is 16 amino acids. Germline CDR1 SGDLS, CDR2 YYNGEE. V lost 0 bases and J lost 4; bases outside the gene matches: 7. The CDR3 sequence is CASSVGGGGFNQPQHF. The CDR3 DNA is TGTGCCAGCAGCGTAGGTGGAGGGGGCTTTAATCAGCCCCAGCATTTT.

This sequence joins TRBV5-4 and TRBJ2-7, with 10 bases aligning to TRBD1. Germline CDR1 SGHNT, CDR2 YYREEE (reference sequence). The CDR3 totals 14 residues. The junction had 3 bases not matched to a gene; V was cut back by 4 bases and J by 2 bases. CDR3 DNA sequence: TGTGCCAGCAGCACCGGACAGGGGGCCTACGAGCAGTACTTC. Amino acid sequence: CASSTGQGAYEQYF. Based on the CDR3 plus reference TRBV5-4 and TRBJ2-7, the full variable domain is ETGVTQSPTHLIKTRGQQVTLRCSSQSGHNTVSWYQQALGQGPQFIFQYYREEENGRGNFPPRFSGLQFPNYSSELNVNALELDDSALYLCASSTGQGAYEQYFGPGTRLTVT.

The rearrangement links TRBV19 to TRBJ1-5; D perhaps matches TRBD1 (6 bases). Trimming stripped 3 bases from V and 2 bases from J, with 17 bases between. Germline CDR1 is LNHDA and CDR2 is SQIVND (reference sequence). The CDR3 runs 17 residues. The CDR3 loop reads CASSIAQGSWGNQPQHF. The CDR3 DNA follows: TGTGCCAGTAGTATTGCACAGGGATCTTGGGGCAATCAGCCCCAGCATTTT. Using reference TRBV19 and TRBJ1-5 for the parts outside the CDR3, the full variable domain is DGGITQSPKYLFRKEGQNVTLSCEQNLNHDAMYWYRQDPGQGLRLIYYSQIVNDFQKGDIAEGYSVSREKKESFPLTVTSAQKNPTAFYLCASSIAQGSWGNQPQHFGDGTRLSIL.

This chain joins TRBV7-8 and TRBJ2-7, with 7 bases matching TRBD1. This CDR3 has 16 residues. Germline V gives CDR1 SGHVS, CDR2 FQNEAQ. With V trimmed by 3 bases and J by 0 bases, 8 bases remained unmatched. The CDR3 nucleotides are TGTGCCAGCAGCTTTGCTCAGGGGGAAAACTCCTACGAGCAGTACTTC. Its protein product is CASSFAQGENSYEQYF.

Remarks on this clone: At one end, the junction sequence differs from germline, possibly due to a read error. The V and J genes are TRBV5-6 and TRBJ2-3; D gene ambiguous. CDR1 is SGHDT and CDR2 is YYEEEE in the germline V gene. This CDR3 spans 13 amino acids. In DNA form, the CDR3 reads TGTGCCAGCAGCTTGGAGGGCACAAATACGCAGTATTTT. This gives the protein CASSLEGTNTQYF.

The chain recombines TRBV7-2 with TRBJ2-3, with TRBD2 identical over 12 bases. The CDR3 is 16 residues long. V lost 4 bases, J lost 1 base, and 3 bases stayed unmatched. Germline V gene lookup returns CDR1 SGHTA and CDR2 FQGNSA. DNA of the CDR3: TGTGCCAGCAGCTCCTGGACTAGCGGGGGCACAGATACGCAGTATTTT. Its protein is CASSSWTSGGTDTQYF.

The chain is built from TRBV5-4 and TRBJ1-1, with 7 nucleotides matching TRBD1. V lost 4 bases to trimming and J lost 0 bases; unmatched junction nucleotides: 3. The CDR3 length is 14 residues. Germline CDR1 SGHNT, CDR2 YYREEE (reference sequence). The CDR3: CASSKGQMNTEAFF. CDR3 coding DNA: TGTGCCAGCAGCAAGGGACAGATGAACACTGAAGCTTTCTTT.

The rearrangement joins TRBV28 to TRBJ2-5; 12 bases map to TRBD2. The CDR3 has 16 amino acids. With V trimmed by 4 bases and J by 4 bases, 7 bases remained unmatched. Germline V gene sequence: CDR1 MDHEN, CDR2 SYDVKM. CDR3 in amino acids: CASSSLGLAGRETQYF. CDR3 in DNA: TGTGCCAGCAGTTCCCTCGGACTAGCGGGACGAGAGACCCAGTACTTC.

The chain links TRBV9 to TRBJ2-7, with D tentatively TRBD1 (6 bases). V lost 0 bases and J lost 5, with 12 bases in between. Germline V gene sequence: CDR1 SGDLS, CDR2 YYNGEE. The CDR3 is made up of 14 amino acids. The CDR3 protein is CASSVGTGPDEQYF. DNA of the CDR3: TGTGCCAGCAGCGTAGGAACAGGGCCTGACGAGCAGTACTTC.

The chain couples TRBV5-4 to TRBJ2-7, with D tentatively TRBD1 or TRBD2 (5 bases each). The length of the CDR3 is 14 residues. The germline gives CDR1 SGHNT, CDR2 YYREEE (reference sequence). V gave up 1 base and J gave up 5 bases, with 13 bases separating them. The CDR3 DNA reads as TGTGCCAGCAGCTTGTGGGGGAGCCCCCACGAGCAGTACTTC. It encodes CASSLWGSPHEQYF.

The chain has TRBV19 and TRBJ2-7, with a tentative D call TRBD1 (6 bases). The CDR3 is 15 residues long. Looked up from germline, CDR1 is LNHDA and CDR2 is SQIVND (reference sequence). V shed 4 bases and J shed 3 bases, with 16 bases lying between them. CDR3 nucleotides: TGTGCCAGTAGTACACTACGTTGGGGACACTACGAGCAGTACTTC. This sequence encodes CASSTLRWGHYEQYF. Combining the CDR3 with reference TRBV19 and TRBJ2-7 gives the whole variable domain DGGITQSPKYLFRKEGQNVTLSCEQNLNHDAMYWYRQDPGQGLRLIYYSQIVNDFQKGDIAEGYSVSREKKESFPLTVTSAQKNPTAFYLCASSTLRWGHYEQYFGPGTRLTVT.

The chain links TRBV19 to TRBJ2-1, with 14 nucleotides matching TRBD2. The J segment lost 9 bases and the V segment lost 3 bases, leaving 4 bases of the junction unmatched. The CDR3 has 15 amino acids. The germline V gene has CDR1 LNHDA and CDR2 SQIVND (reference sequence). The DNA of the CDR3 is TGTGCCAGTAGTATGACTAGCGGGAGGGCCGCTGAGCAGTTCTTC. This encodes CASSMTSGRAAEQFF. Based on the CDR3 plus reference TRBV19 and TRBJ2-1, the full variable domain is DGGITQSPKYLFRKEGQNVTLSCEQNLNHDAMYWYRQDPGQGLRLIYYSQIVNDFQKGDIAEGYSVSREKKESFPLTVTSAQKNPTAFYLCASSMTSGRAAEQFFGPGTRLTVL.

This clone was seen just once. This rearrangement joins TRBV7-7 to TRBJ2-5; D is possibly TRBD1 (6 bases). Trimming left V 6 bases short and J 0 bases short, with 11 bases between. The CDR3 length is 14 residues. From germline, CDR1 is SSHAT and CDR2 FNYEAQ (reference sequence). CDR3 loop: CASRRDTNQETQYF. The DNA of the CDR3 is TGTGCCAGCAGAAGGGACACCAACCAAGAGACCCAGTACTTC.

A single count supports this clone. CDR3 in DNA: TGTGCCAGCAGCTTAACCCCCATACCCTACAATGAGCAGTTCTTC. Translated: CASSLTPIPYNEQFF. The V and J genes are TRBV7-9 and TRBJ2-1; D not resolved. This CDR3 comprises 15 residues. Per germline, CDR1 SEHNR and CDR2 FQNEAQ (reference sequence). V was trimmed by 2 bases and J by 2 bases, leaving 10 bases between them.